The next 6 T cell receptor beta chains were all read from a single sample in a study of blood T cell repertoires in COVID-19. Measured with immunoSEQ multiplex PCR; TCRdb has only the in-frame clones, and not every one. The sample contains approximately 500,000 clones, more than 75% of which appear only once. Sequenced: PBMCs or T cells enriched from blood (not recorded which). The receptors here all came from a woman between 40 and 55 years old who had recovered from COVID-19.

The genes are TRBV2 and TRBJ2-3, with D possibly TRBD1 on 5 matching bases. The germline CDR1 and CDR2 sequences are SNHLY and FYNNEI. The CDR3 is made up of 16 amino acids. V was trimmed by 7 bases and J by 0 bases, leaving 17 bases between them. CDR3 DNA sequence: TGTGCCAGCATTGCTGGACAAACTACTAGCACAGATACGCAGTATTTT. It yields the protein CASIAGQTTSTDTQYF.

V gene TRBV4-1 combines with J gene TRBJ1-2, with D hard to call. V was clipped by 5 bases and J by 6 bases, with 13 bases between them. This CDR3 contains 13 residues. Germline CDR1 reads MGHRA; CDR2 reads YSYEKL. In DNA, the CDR3 is TGCGCCAGCAGCTCCGTGGACGGGGATGGCTACACCTTC. Translation: CASSSVDGDGYTF.

The rearrangement links TRBV19 to TRBJ1-2, with TRBD1 matching 7 bases. The CDR3 sequence is 14 residues long. V was clipped by 5 bases and J by 0 bases; unmatched bases: 3. Germline V lookup: CDR1 LNHDA, CDR2 SQIVND (reference sequence). The CDR3 protein is CASSGDRSNYGYTF. The CDR3 nucleotides read TGTGCCAGTAGTGGGGACAGATCTAACTATGGCTACACCTTC.

This rearrangement joins TRBV6-2 or TRBV6-3 to TRBJ1-3; perhaps TRBD1 as D (5 bases). Germline V lookup: CDR1 MNHEY, CDR2 SVGEGT. This CDR3 contains 18 residues. Trimming cost V 2 bases and J 4 bases, with 21 bases left between them. CDR3 sequence: CASSYSPTGTLQGNTIYF. CDR3 DNA: TGTGCCAGCAGTTACAGTCCGACGGGGACTTTACAAGGAAACACCATATATTTT.

The gene calls are TRBV19 and TRBJ1-5, with D unclear. Germline CDR1 LNHDA, CDR2 SQIVND (reference sequence). V shed 6 bases and J shed 3 bases, with 15 bases lying between them. CDR3 length: 15 amino acids. CDR3 protein: CASSPLVAYNQPQHF. In DNA, the CDR3 is TGTGCCAGTAGCCCCCTAGTGGCCTACAATCAGCCCCAGCATTTT.

This chain uses TRBV4-3 with TRBJ1-1, with 10 bases that match TRBD1. V gave up 5 bases and J gave up 4 bases; unmatched junction bases: 13. The CDR3 consists of 17 residues. CDR1 is LGHNA, CDR2 YSLEER, per germline. CDR3 residues: CASSATGGSIQATEAFF. In DNA form, the CDR3 reads TGCGCCAGCAGCGCGACAGGGGGCTCGATTCAGGCCACTGAAGCTTTCTTT.